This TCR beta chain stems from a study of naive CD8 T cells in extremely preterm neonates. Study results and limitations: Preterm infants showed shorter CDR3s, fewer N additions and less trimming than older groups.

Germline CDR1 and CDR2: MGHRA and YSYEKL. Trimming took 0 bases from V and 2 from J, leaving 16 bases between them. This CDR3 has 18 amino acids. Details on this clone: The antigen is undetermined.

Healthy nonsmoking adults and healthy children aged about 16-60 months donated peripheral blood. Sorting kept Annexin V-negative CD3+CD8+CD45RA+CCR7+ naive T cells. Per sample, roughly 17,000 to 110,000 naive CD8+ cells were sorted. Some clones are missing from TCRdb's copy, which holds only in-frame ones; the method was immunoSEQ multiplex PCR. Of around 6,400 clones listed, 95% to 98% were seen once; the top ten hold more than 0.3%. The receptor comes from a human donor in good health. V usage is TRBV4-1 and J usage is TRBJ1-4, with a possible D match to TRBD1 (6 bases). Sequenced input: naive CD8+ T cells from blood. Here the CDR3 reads CASSQDEGGARTNEKLFF. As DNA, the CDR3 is TGCGCCAGCAGCCAAGATGAGGGGGGGGCGAGGACTAATGAAAAACTGTTTTTT.